Here is one T cell receptor (beta chain) with its context. Other DNA sequences in the sample encode the same CDR3. The data were taken from a study of control samples from healthy donors and cancer patients. Data came from immunoSEQ multiplex PCR; TCRdb stores just in-frame clones and leaves some out. The sample lists 130,000 or so clones, roughly 90% occurring once. The CDR3 extends over 13 amino acids. V lost 0 bases to trimming and J lost 3 bases, with 3 bases between them. Germline assignment: CDR1 LGHNA and CDR2 YSLEER. Sequenced sample: blood. The TCR comes from a man in his fifties or sixties in good health. V usage is TRBV4-3 and J usage is TRBJ1-5; D is unresolved. CDR3 in DNA: TGCGCCAGCAGCCAAGATTCCAATCAGCCCCAGCATTTT. Its translation is CASSQDSNQPQHF.